One T cell receptor beta chain is described in this entry. This CDR3 spans 14 amino acids. Looked up from germline, CDR1 is LGHDT and CDR2 is YNNKEL (reference sequence). V gave up 1 base and J gave up 0 bases, with 7 bases separating them. The data are from a study of blood T cell repertoires in COVID-19. Per the original data handling: By means of reference gene primer amplification, nucleated cell counts were estimated. Profiling relied on immunoSEQ multiplex PCR, and the TCRdb table lists in-frame clones only, not all of them. From that table come the V and J calls and clone size; the DNA was used to work out D and trimming. The data contain 200,000 to 250,000 clones, about nine tenths of them singletons.

This TCR was sampled from a woman aged 35 to 49 with acute COVID-19. Sequenced: PBMCs or T cells enriched from blood (not recorded which). The genes are TRBV3-1 (or the pseudogene TRBV3-2) and TRBJ2-7; no clear D gene. The CDR3 loop reads CASSQVEASYEQYF. CDR3 bases: TGTGCCAGCAGCCAAGTCGAGGCCTCCTACGAGCAGTACTTC.